Listed here are 30 T cell receptor beta chains from one sample, sequenced in a study of blood T cell repertoires in COVID-19. Only in-frame clones appear in the TCRdb table, and some are missing; sequencing was by immunoSEQ multiplex PCR. The table shows 130,000 or so clones, with 81% occurring only once. Sequenced sample: peripheral blood. The receptors shown here come from an older woman with active or convalescent COVID-19.

This chain links TRBV28 with TRBJ2-1; TRBD2 is a possible D gene (5 bases). The CDR3 has 12 residues. The germline gives CDR1 MDHEN, CDR2 SYDVKM. The V end lost 3 bases, the J end lost 10 bases, and 10 bases lay between the germline ends. The CDR3 reads CASSFTREEQFF. The CDR3, as DNA: TGTGCCAGCAGTTTTACTCGGGAAGAGCAGTTCTTC.

This chain joins TRBV29-1 and TRBJ1-3; TRBD1 is a possible D gene (5 bases). The germline gives CDR1 SQVTM, CDR2 ANQGSEA. Trimming shortened V by 4 bases and J by 2 bases, and 9 bases separated the two germline ends. The CDR3 runs 13 residues. DNA of the CDR3: TGCAGCGTTGGCTGGGGGGCTGGAAACACCATATATTTT. Translating it yields CSVGWGAGNTIYF.

V and J are TRBV28 and TRBJ1-1, with D uncertain. Germline V CDR1 and CDR2: MDHEN, SYDVKM. The CDR3 is 14 residues long. V lost 5 bases, J lost 2 bases, and 12 bases lay in between. The CDR3 spells CASSLTQLNTEAFF. As DNA, the CDR3 is TGTGCCAGCAGTCTGACTCAGCTAAACACTGAAGCTTTCTTT.

The chain employs TRBV6-5 and TRBJ2-3; TRBD2 aligns across 8 bases. V was clipped by 5 bases and J by 2 bases; unmatched bases: 6. The CDR3 runs 15 residues. Germline V CDR1 and CDR2: MNHEY, SVGAGI. The DNA for the CDR3 is TGTGCCAGCAGTCCCTCCGGGAGGGCCACAGATACGCAGTATTTT. Its translation is CASSPSGRATDTQYF.

The chain carries TRBV12-3 or TRBV12-4 and TRBJ1-1, with D possibly matching TRBD1 (6 bases). This CDR3 is built from 13 residues. V lost 3 bases, J lost 4 bases, and 9 bases lay in between. CDR3 nucleotide sequence: TGTGCCAGCAGTTTTTCAGGGGCCACTGAAGCTTTCTTT. Its protein product is CASSFSGATEAFF.

The chain has TRBV27 and TRBJ2-1; TRBD2 matches at 13 bases. The CDR3 is made up of 15 amino acids. J lost 9 bases, V lost 5 bases, and 7 bases had no gene match. Germline V gene lookup returns CDR1 MNHEY and CDR2 SMNVEV (reference sequence). DNA for the CDR3: TGTGCCAGCAGTCTCGGACTAGCGGGAGTTGTTGAGCAGTTCTTC. Residues: CASSLGLAGVVEQFF.

A single count supports this clone. The V gene is TRBV28, the J gene TRBJ2-1, with TRBD2 matching over 8 bases. The V gene end was trimmed by 2 bases and the J gene end by 5 bases; junction bases not matched to a gene: 8. The CDR3 extends over 16 amino acids. Germline V gene sequence: CDR1 MDHEN, CDR2 SYDVKM. The CDR3 loop reads CASSLPPGLENNEQFF. The DNA of the CDR3 is TGTGCCAGCAGTTTACCACCGGGACTAGAGAACAATGAGCAGTTCTTC.

The gene calls are TRBV7-8 and TRBJ2-3; 9 bases are shared with TRBD2. This CDR3 has 15 amino acids. Germline V gene lookup returns CDR1 SGHVS and CDR2 FQNEAQ. V dropped 3 bases and J dropped 4; count of bases not matched to a gene: 5. The CDR3 DNA follows: TGTGCCAGCAGCTTTAGGCTAGCGGGATCAGATACGCAGTATTTT. It codes for CASSFRLAGSDTQYF. The full variable domain, in which reference TRBV7-8 and TRBJ2-3 provide the parts outside the CDR3, is GAGVSQSPRYKVAKRGQDVALRCDPISGHVSLFWYQQALGQGPEFLTYFQNEAQLDKSGLPSDRFFAERPEGSVSTLKIQRTQQEDSAVYLCASSFRLAGSDTQYFGPGTRLTVL.

V is TRBV5-1 and J is TRBJ1-4; possibly TRBD1 for D (6 bases). The CDR3 is made up of 15 amino acids. CDR1 is SGHRS and CDR2 is YFSETQ in the germline V gene. V was cut by 4 bases and J by 8 bases, with 18 bases left in between. The DNA of the CDR3 is TGCGCCAGCAGCCGCGATACAGGGAGAGGAGAAAAACTGTTTTTT. It translates to CASSRDTGRGEKLFF.

This clone is medium-sized (0.01 to 0.1%). The V and J genes are TRBV10-2 and TRBJ2-7; no clear D gene. The CDR3 totals 14 residues. Trimming took 0 bases from V and 3 from J, leaving 9 bases between them. Germline V gene sequence: CDR1 WSHSY, CDR2 SAAADI. CDR3 sequence reads: CASSESTGIYEQYV. DNA of the CDR3: TGCGCCAGCAGTGAGTCGACTGGTATCTACGAGCAGTACGTC.

This clone appeared once. The chain employs TRBV4-1 and TRBJ1-1, with D maybe TRBD1 (5 bases). Germline V CDR1 and CDR2: MGHRA, YSYEKL. Trimming took 0 bases from V and 3 from J, leaving 14 bases between them. There are 16 residues in the CDR3. The CDR3 sequence is CASSQDGSTADTEAFF. CDR3 DNA sequence: TGCGCCAGCAGCCAAGATGGTTCGACAGCTGACACTGAAGCTTTCTTT.

The chain joins TRBV27 to TRBJ1-1, with D maybe TRBD1 (6 bases). Per the germline V gene, CDR1 is MNHEY and CDR2 is SMNVEV (reference sequence). The V gene lost 2 bases and the J gene lost 0 bases, with 10 bases spanning the gap. CDR3 length: 15 amino acids. CDR3 sequence reads: CASSLKGDLNTEAFF. CDR3 in DNA: TGTGCCAGCAGTTTAAAGGGGGACCTGAACACTGAAGCTTTCTTT.

This clone was counted only a few times. The chain joins TRBV6-5 to TRBJ1-5; D unclear. V was clipped by 6 bases and J by 0 bases, with 12 bases between them. Germline CDR1 is MNHEY and CDR2 is SVGAGI. CDR3 length: 15 amino acids. CDR3 protein: CASRGTEYSNQPQHF. CDR3 in DNA: TGTGCCAGCAGAGGAACAGAGTATAGCAATCAGCCCCAGCATTTT.

The chain joins TRBV14 to TRBJ2-7, with unresolved D. V was trimmed by 0 bases and J by 6 bases, leaving 9 bases between them. CDR3 length equals 13 residues. Germline V lookup: CDR1 SGHDN, CDR2 FVKESK. The CDR3 sequence: CASSQDLSGEQYF. In nucleotides, the CDR3 is TGTGCCAGCAGCCAAGATCTTTCAGGCGAGCAGTACTTC.

Details on this clone: The same CDR3 is also encoded by other DNA sequences in this sample. This chain joins TRBV2 and TRBJ1-2, with a weak D call TRBD1 (6 bases). Germline lookup yields CDR1 SNHLY and CDR2 FYNNEI. V was trimmed by 5 bases and J by 2 bases, leaving 9 bases between them. The CDR3 is 13 amino acids. The CDR3 DNA reads TGTGCCAGCAGTCGGGACACAAACTATGGCTACACCTTC. As protein: CASSRDTNYGYTF. Combining the CDR3 with reference TRBV2 and TRBJ1-2 gives the whole variable domain EPEVTQTPSHQVTQMGQEVILRCVPISNHLYFYWYRQILGQKVEFLVSFYNNEISEKSEIFDDQFSVERPDGSNFTLKIRSTKLEDSAMYFCASSRDTNYGYTFGSGTRLTVV.

The chain employs TRBV3-1 (or the pseudogene TRBV3-2) and TRBJ2-7; D is perhaps TRBD1 (6 bases). The germline CDR1 and CDR2 sequences are LGHDT and YNNKEL (reference sequence). Trimming cost V 5 bases and J 7 bases, with 18 bases left between them. CDR3 length: 14 amino acids. The CDR3 region has the DNA TGTGCCAGCAGCTTAGAGGCCTCGAGGGGGGAGCAGTACTTC. The encoded protein is CASSLEASRGEQYF.

The J gene is TRBJ1-1, the V gene TRBV5-1; D gene unclear. The CDR3 is 15 residues long. In germline, CDR1 is SGHRS, CDR2 YFSETQ. V was trimmed by 1 base and J by 1 base, leaving 11 bases between them. CDR3 nucleotide sequence: TGCGCCAGCAGCTTGAGAATCACGGGGAACACTGAAGCTTTCTTT. It specifies CASSLRITGNTEAFF.

The V gene is TRBV29-1, the J gene TRBJ2-3; 10 nucleotides agree with TRBD1. CDR3 size: 14 residues. V trimming: 5 bases; J trimming: 2 bases; junction bases outside the gene matches: 4. Germline CDR1 SQVTM, CDR2 ANQGSEA. The CDR3 region is CSVPGQGYTDTQYF. The CDR3 DNA reads as TGCAGCGTTCCGGGACAGGGGTACACAGATACGCAGTATTTT.

Notes on this clone: The same CDR3 arises from other DNA sequences in this sample as well. This chain links TRBV29-1 with TRBJ2-1; no definite D call. The CDR3 is made up of 11 amino acids. Germline CDR1 and CDR2: SQVTM and ANQGSEA. V was pared by 4 bases and J by 3 bases, with 4 bases between. The CDR3 here is CSVGLYNEQFF. CDR3 in DNA: TGCAGCGTTGGGCTCTACAATGAGCAGTTCTTC.

This clone appeared a few times. The V gene is TRBV7-9, the J gene TRBJ2-7; TRBD2 matches 10 bases. CDR1 and CDR2 from the germline V gene are SEHNR and FQNEAQ (reference sequence). This CDR3 is built from 14 residues. V lost 3 bases and J lost 6; bases outside the gene matches: 5. Here the CDR3 DNA reads TGTGCCAGCAGCTTGGGGCTAGCGGGAGTCGAGCAGTACTTC. This gives the protein CASSLGLAGVEQYF.

This rearrangement joins TRBV13 to TRBJ2-7; 7 nucleotides agree with TRBD2. Germline-derived CDR1 and CDR2 are PRHDT and FYEKMQ (reference sequence). The V segment lost 6 bases and the J segment 3 bases; nucleotides outside the gene matches: 11. This CDR3 contains 15 residues. CDR3 sequence reads: CASSPEASGYYEQYF. The CDR3 nucleotides read TGTGCCAGCAGTCCCGAGGCTAGCGGCTACTACGAGCAGTACTTC. The full variable domain, its missing parts supplied by reference TRBV13 and TRBJ2-7, is AAGVIQSPRHLIKEKRETATLKCYPIPRHDTVYWYQQGPGQDPQFLISFYEKMQSDKGSIPDRFSAQQFSDYHSELNMSSLELGDSALYFCASSPEASGYYEQYFGPGTRLTVT.

The rearrangement links TRBV2 to TRBJ2-3, with D perhaps TRBD2 (6 bases). Between the trimmed V and J ends, which lost 7 bases and 3 bases, there was a span of 14 bases. The CDR3 has 14 amino acids. Germline-derived CDR1 and CDR2 are SNHLY and FYNNEI. In nucleotides, the CDR3 is TGTGCCAGCACCCGATCCGGGAGAACAGATACGCAGTATTTT. Its protein product is CASTRSGRTDTQYF.

This rearrangement joins TRBV5-6 to TRBJ1-1; D is perhaps TRBD1 (6 bases). V lost 4 bases to trimming and J lost 11 bases, with 12 bases between them. CDR1 and CDR2 (germline): SGHDT, YYEEEE. This CDR3 spans 11 amino acids. CDR3 in amino acids: CASSNRQAAFF. The CDR3 bases are TGTGCCAGCAGCAACCGACAGGCGGCTTTCTTT.

This clone was counted a few times. The chain uses TRBV19 and TRBJ2-5; D is unclear. V dropped 10 bases and J dropped 1 base, with 22 bases sitting between them. This CDR3 has 16 amino acids. CDR1 is LNHDA, CDR2 SQIVND, per germline (reference sequence). The DNA for the CDR3 is TGTGCCACCAGCCCTGTTGGGTCAGGTGGCCAAGAGACCCAGTACTTC. Its translation: CATSPVGSGGQETQYF.

This chain joins TRBV19 and TRBJ1-1; D remains unclear. CDR3 length equals 17 residues. Germline CDR1 reads LNHDA; CDR2 reads SQIVND (reference sequence). The ends were cut back, 5 bases at V and 1 base at J, with 20 bases in the middle. The CDR3 reads CASSRGLLLVWNTEAFF. The CDR3 DNA reads TGTGCCAGTAGTCGAGGTCTCTTACTGGTATGGAACACTGAAGCTTTCTTT.

This chain connects TRBV6-4 to TRBJ2-1; weak D call: TRBD1 (6 bases). Germline lookup yields CDR1 MRHNA and CDR2 SNTAGT. Between the trimmed V and J ends, which lost 5 bases and 5 bases, there was a span of 10 bases. The CDR3 sequence is 13 residues long. In DNA form, the CDR3 reads TGTGCCAGCAGTTTGGACAGAAACAATGAGCAGTTCTTC. This gives the protein CASSLDRNNEQFF.

Only one count was recorded for this clone. The rearrangement links TRBV15 to TRBJ2-1; 9 nucleotides align to TRBD2. Unmatched junction bases numbered 9, after V lost 0 bases and J lost 9 bases. The CDR3 has 16 amino acids. Germline-derived CDR1 and CDR2 are LNHNV and YYDKDF (reference sequence). CDR3 loop: CATSRDKGGGAGEQFF. In DNA, the CDR3 is TGTGCCACCAGCAGAGATAAAGGCGGGGGGGCAGGTGAGCAGTTCTTC.

The V call is TRBV3-1 (or the pseudogene TRBV3-2), the J call TRBJ2-5, with D perhaps TRBD1 (5 bases). V was clipped by 3 bases and J by 5 bases, with 16 bases between them. This CDR3 is 15 amino acids long. Germline assignment: CDR1 LGHDT and CDR2 YNNKEL (reference sequence). The CDR3 DNA reads as TGTGCCAGCAGCCAGGGGCAGGGCGGACGGGAGACCCAGTACTTC. This encodes CASSQGQGGRETQYF.

This chain uses TRBV19 with TRBJ2-3, with D maybe TRBD1 (6 bases). Trimming took 0 bases from V and 5 from J, leaving 12 bases between them. Germline lookup yields CDR1 LNHDA and CDR2 SQIVND (reference sequence). The CDR3 extends over 15 amino acids. CDR3 in DNA: TGTGCCAGTAGTATAGAGAGGACAGCAAAAGATACGCAGTATTTT. Its translation: CASSIERTAKDTQYF.

V and J are TRBV6-4 and TRBJ2-2; D may be TRBD1 (6 bases). Per the germline V gene, CDR1 is MRHNA and CDR2 is SNTAGT. Trimming pared 0 bases from V and 6 bases from J, leaving 17 bases between. This CDR3 spans 17 amino acids. CDR3 residues: CASSDSGAGIVSGELFF. The CDR3 DNA is TGTGCCAGCAGTGACTCGGGGGCAGGAATAGTCTCCGGGGAGCTGTTTTTT.